This is a list of T cell receptor beta chains from one sample in a study of cytomegalovirus exposure and HLA in healthy donors. Using immunoSEQ multiplex PCR, the repertoire was profiled, and TCRdb retains in-frame clones only, with some absent. The sample consists of 97,000 or so clones, roughly 83% of them appearing once. The sequenced material came from PBMCs. The receptor set was obtained from a man in his forties in good health and CMV-seronegative. CDR3s include the opening cysteine and the closing phenylalanine or tryptophan. A D gene is named only where the DNA matches it firmly. Rows may omit the clone size; those that give it use once, few, many or a size class.

.	.	TRBV20-1	TRBJ2-5	TGCAGTGCCCCAACGGGGGAGACCCAGTACTTC	CSAPTGETQYF
TRBD1	.	TRBV19	TRBJ1-3	TGTGCCAGTAGTAAACAGGGGACCCCCTCTGGAAACACCATATATTTT	CASSKQGTPSGNTIYF
.	.	TRBV7-2	TRBJ1-1	TGTGCCAGCAGCTTAATTTGGGGCAGGAACACTGAAGCTTTCTTT	CASSLIWGRNTEAFF
.	.	TRBV5-4	TRBJ2-2	TGTGCCAGCAGCTTGGGGCCCTCCGGGGAGCTGTTTTTT	CASSLGPSGELFF
TRBD2	.	TRBV10-3	TRBJ2-5	TGTGCCAGCGGGACTAGCGGGGGGGAAGAGACCCAGTACTTC	CASGTSGGEETQYF
.	.	TRBV28	TRBJ2-7	TGTGCCAGCAGTTCCCCTTCGGACAGTGTGGGCGGCGAGCAGTACTTC	CASSSPSDSVGGEQYF
.	.	TRBV7-3	TRBJ2-3	TGTGCCAGCAGCTTAAATGATATCAACCGGGGGAGCACAGATACGCAGTATTTT	CASSLNDINRGSTDTQYF
TRBD1	few	TRBV6-6	TRBJ1-1	TGTGCCAGCAGTAACAGGGGGCCCACTGAAGCTTTCTTT	CASSNRGPTEAFF
.	once	TRBV2	TRBJ2-1	TGTGCCAGCAGGTCCACGTGGGGGCCCTACAATGAGCAGTTCTTC	CASRSTWGPYNEQFF
.	.	TRBV30	TRBJ1-3	TGTGCCTGGACACAGGGTAGGCCTGGAAACACCATATATTTT	CAWTQGRPGNTIYF
.	once	TRBV5-1	TRBJ1-1	TGCGCCAGTAATCCGTCGGGGTCGAACACTGAAGCTTTCTTT	CASNPSGSNTEAFF